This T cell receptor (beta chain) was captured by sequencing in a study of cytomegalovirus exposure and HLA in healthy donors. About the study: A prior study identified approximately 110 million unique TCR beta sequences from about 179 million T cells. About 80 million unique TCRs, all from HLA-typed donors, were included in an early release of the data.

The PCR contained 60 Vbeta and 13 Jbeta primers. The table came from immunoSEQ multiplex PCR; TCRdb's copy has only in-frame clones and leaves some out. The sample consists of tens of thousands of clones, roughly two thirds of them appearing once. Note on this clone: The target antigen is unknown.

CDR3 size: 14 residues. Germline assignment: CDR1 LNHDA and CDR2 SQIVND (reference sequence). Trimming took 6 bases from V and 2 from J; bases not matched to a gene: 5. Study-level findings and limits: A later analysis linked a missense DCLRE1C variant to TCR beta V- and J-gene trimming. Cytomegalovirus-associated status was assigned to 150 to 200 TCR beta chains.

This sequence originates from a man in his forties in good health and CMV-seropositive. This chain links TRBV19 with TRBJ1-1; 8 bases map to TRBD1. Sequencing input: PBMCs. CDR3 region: CASRLTGVNTEAFF. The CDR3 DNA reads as TGTGCCAGTAGGTTGACAGGGGTCAACACTGAAGCTTTCTTT.